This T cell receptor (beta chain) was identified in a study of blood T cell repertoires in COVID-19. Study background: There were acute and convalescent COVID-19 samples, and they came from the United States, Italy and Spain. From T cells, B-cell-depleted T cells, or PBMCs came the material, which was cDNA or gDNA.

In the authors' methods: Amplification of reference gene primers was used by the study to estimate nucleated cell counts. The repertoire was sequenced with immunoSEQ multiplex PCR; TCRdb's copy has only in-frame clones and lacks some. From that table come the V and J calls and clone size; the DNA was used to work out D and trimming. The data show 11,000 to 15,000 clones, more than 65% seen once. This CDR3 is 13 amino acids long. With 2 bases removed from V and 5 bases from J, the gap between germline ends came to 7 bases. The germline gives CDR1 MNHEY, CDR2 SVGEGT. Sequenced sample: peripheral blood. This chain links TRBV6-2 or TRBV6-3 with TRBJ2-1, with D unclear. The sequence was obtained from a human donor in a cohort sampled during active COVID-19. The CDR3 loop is CASSYGLHNEQFF. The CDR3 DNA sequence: TGTGCCAGCAGTTACGGCCTGCACAATGAGCAGTTCTTC.